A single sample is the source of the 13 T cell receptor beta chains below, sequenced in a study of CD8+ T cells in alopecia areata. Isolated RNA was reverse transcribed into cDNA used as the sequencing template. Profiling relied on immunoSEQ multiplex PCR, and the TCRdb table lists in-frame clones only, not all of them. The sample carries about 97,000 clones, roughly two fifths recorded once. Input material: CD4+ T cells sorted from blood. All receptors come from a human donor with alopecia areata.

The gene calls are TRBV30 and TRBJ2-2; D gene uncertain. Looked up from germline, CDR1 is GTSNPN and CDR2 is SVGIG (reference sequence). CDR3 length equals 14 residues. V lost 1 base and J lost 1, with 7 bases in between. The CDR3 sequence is CAWSGPGNTGELFF. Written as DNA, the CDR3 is TGTGCCTGGAGTGGGCCCGGGAACACCGGGGAGCTGTTTTTT.

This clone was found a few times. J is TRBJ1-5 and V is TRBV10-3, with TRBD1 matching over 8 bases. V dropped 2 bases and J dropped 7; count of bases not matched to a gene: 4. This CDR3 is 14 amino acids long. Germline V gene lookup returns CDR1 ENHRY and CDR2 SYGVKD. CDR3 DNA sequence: TGTGCCATCAGTGAGGACAGGGGCGTGCAGCCCCAGCATTTT. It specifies CAISEDRGVQPQHF.

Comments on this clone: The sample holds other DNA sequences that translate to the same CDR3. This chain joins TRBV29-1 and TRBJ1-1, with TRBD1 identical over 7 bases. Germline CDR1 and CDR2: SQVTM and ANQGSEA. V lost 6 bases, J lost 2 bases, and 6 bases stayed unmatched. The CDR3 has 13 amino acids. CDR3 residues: CSVRTGGNTEAFF. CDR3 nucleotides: TGCAGCGTAAGGACAGGAGGAAACACTGAAGCTTTCTTT.

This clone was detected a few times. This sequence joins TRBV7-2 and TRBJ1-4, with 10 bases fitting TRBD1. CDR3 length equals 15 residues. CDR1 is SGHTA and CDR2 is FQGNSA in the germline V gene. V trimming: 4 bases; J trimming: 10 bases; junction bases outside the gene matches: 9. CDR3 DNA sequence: TGTGCCAGCAGCTCTTCCGGGACAGGGGTTGGAAAACTGTTTTTT. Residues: CASSSSGTGVGKLFF.

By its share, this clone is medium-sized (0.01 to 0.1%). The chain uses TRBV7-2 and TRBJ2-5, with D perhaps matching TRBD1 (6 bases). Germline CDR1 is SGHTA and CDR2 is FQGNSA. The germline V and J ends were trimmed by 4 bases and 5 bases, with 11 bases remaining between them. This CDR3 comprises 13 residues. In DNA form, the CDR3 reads TGTGCCAGCAGCTATGAGGGGGTGGAGACCCAGTACTTC. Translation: CASSYEGVETQYF.

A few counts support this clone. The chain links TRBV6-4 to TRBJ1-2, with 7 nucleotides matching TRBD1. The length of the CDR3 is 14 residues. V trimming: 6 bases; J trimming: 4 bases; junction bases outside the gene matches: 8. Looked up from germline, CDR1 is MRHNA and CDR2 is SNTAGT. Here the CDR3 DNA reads TGTGCCAGCAGACAGGGGCCTGGCGGCTATGGCTACACCTTC. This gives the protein CASRQGPGGYGYTF.

CDR3 nucleotide sequence: TGTGCCAGCAGCGCCGGAGGGGGACTAGCGCCCTACGAGCAGTACTTC. This gives the protein CASSAGGGLAPYEQYF. The gene calls are TRBV9 and TRBJ2-7; 10 bases map to TRBD2. J gave up 2 bases and V 3 bases, and 8 bases lay outside the gene matches. In germline, CDR1 is SGDLS, CDR2 YYNGEE. This CDR3 is 16 amino acids long.

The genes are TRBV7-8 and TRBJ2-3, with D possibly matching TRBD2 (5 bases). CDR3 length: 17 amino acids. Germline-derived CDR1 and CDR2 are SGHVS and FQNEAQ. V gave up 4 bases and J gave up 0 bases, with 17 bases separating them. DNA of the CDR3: TGTGCCAGCAGCTCGAGACAAGGAACTAGTAGCACAGATACGCAGTATTTT. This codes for CASSSRQGTSSTDTQYF.

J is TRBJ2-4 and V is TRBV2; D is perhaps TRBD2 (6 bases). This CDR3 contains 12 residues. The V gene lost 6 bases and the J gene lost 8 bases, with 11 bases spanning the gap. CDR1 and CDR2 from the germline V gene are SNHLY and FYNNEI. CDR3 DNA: TGTGCCAGCAGAGACACGGGGGACATTCAGTACTTC. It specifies CASRDTGDIQYF.

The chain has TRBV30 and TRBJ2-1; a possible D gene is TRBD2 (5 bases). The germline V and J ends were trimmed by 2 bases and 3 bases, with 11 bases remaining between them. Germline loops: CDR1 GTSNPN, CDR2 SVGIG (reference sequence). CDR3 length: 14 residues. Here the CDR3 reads CAWSRGGFYNEQFF. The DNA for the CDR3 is TGTGCCTGGAGTCGTGGAGGCTTCTACAATGAGCAGTTCTTC.

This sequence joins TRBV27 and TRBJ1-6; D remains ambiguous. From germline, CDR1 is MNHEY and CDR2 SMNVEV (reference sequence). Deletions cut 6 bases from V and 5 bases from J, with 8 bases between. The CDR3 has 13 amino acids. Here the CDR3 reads CASRNRNNSPLHF. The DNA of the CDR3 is TGTGCCAGCAGAAACAGAAATAATTCACCCCTCCACTTT.

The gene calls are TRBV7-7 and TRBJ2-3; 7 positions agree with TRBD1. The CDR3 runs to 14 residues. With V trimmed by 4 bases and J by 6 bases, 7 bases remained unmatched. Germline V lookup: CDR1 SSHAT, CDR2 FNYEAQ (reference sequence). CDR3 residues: CASSSGTAADTQYF. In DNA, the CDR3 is TGTGCCAGCAGCTCCGGGACAGCGGCTGATACGCAGTATTTT.

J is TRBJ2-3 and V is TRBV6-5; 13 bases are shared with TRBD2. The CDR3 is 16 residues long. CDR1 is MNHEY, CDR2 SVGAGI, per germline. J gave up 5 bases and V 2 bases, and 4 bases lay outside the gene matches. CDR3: CASSYGTSGDRDTQYF. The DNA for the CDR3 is TGTGCCAGCAGTTACGGGACTAGCGGGGACCGAGATACGCAGTATTTT.